This T cell receptor (beta chain) was found in a study of blood T cell repertoires in COVID-19. Some clones are missing from TCRdb's copy, which holds only in-frame ones; the method was immunoSEQ multiplex PCR. This table holds more than 300,000 clones, 70% to 90% found once. Participants came from around 25 US areas, aged roughly 18 to 90 years. Germline loops: CDR1 LGHNT, CDR2 FRNRAP. The CDR3 covers 15 residues. V lost 0 bases, J lost 7 bases, and 7 bases stayed unmatched. The chain links TRBV12-5 to TRBJ2-5; 8 nucleotides line up with TRBD1. This TCR was recovered from a middle-aged man in a cohort exposed to, infected with or recovered from COVID-19 (not recorded which). The sequenced material came from PBMCs or T cells enriched from blood (not recorded which). CDR3 loop: CASGLVRDRISTQYF. The CDR3 DNA reads TGTGCTAGTGGTTTGGTACGGGACAGGATTTCGACCCAGTACTTC.